This T cell receptor beta chain was obtained from a study of T cells in Graves' hyperthyroidism and ophthalmopathy. This CDR3 has 13 amino acids. Trimming took 7 bases from V and 2 from J, leaving 11 bases between them. Per germline, CDR1 MNHEY and CDR2 SVGAGI. TCR beta CDR3 region amplification was performed from RNA transcripts. HTBI primers drove first-round RT-PCR of the TCR CDR3. TCRdb used MiXCR to reprocess the multiplex PCR reads, holding one entry per CDR3 protein. Of about 760,000 distinct CDR3 sequences listed, approximately 36% are singletons. Uncontrolled infection, other autoimmune disease, pregnancy or lactation excluded patients.

This chain connects TRBV6-5 to TRBJ1-2; no firm D call. The TCR comes from a middle-aged woman with Graves' hyperthyroidism. Sample: blood. CDR3 in amino acids: CASMFENNYGYTF. Written as DNA, the CDR3 is TGTGCCAGCATGTTCGAGAACAACTATGGCTACACCTTC.